Below, one TCR beta chain is given with its context. Its antigen remains undetermined. No much larger clonotype is one base removed from it; base qualities were not supplied. Sample time point, as interpreted from the label and publication: baseline before first vaccination. The vaccinee samples were drawn from two UK trials, COV001 and COV002, one of which was a single-blind randomized controlled phase 2/3 trial testing AZD1222 (ChAdOx1 nCoV-19) in healthy adults. Trial participant PBMC samples were collected at day 0 and day 28 after the second dose for TCRbeta chain sequencing. The CDR3 regions of human TCRbeta chains were subjected to immunosequencing. The original methods were these. Repertoire TCRs were matched against a reference library of SARS-CoV-2-specific TCRs generated with the MIRA antigen-specificity platform. Breadth was defined as the fraction of unique TCRs that were SARS-CoV-2-associated. Depth was defined as the fraction of total T cells that were SARS-CoV-2-associated. Each spike-specific TCR was assigned to its reactive spike region and to a CD4 or CD8 class using the MIRA data. Log10-transformed breadth and depth values were compared by one-way ANOVA with Sidak's multiple comparisons tests. TCRdb obtained this table from immuneACCESS and retained in-frame rearrangements with V and J assigned. These tables miss some clones; where compared with another copy, unresolved V genes account for less than half of the shortfall, and the remainder is unexplained. Clone size and V and J calls were adopted from that table, with D and trimming inferred from the DNA. The sample has approximately 170,000 clones on record, under 95% of them singletons. Of the sample, approximately 4.4% is held by the ten largest clones.

This record belongs to a study of T cell responses to AZD1222 COVID-19 vaccine (dated by TCRdb to about 2021). Describing the broader study: AZD1222 recipients given second doses at about 4 weeks or at about 12 weeks were pooled, since spike-specific TCR depth and breadth were not found to differ between the two schedules. A total of about 240 trial participants underwent TCR sequencing, of whom about 200 received two doses of AZD1222 and 26 received two doses of the MenACWY control vaccine. Trial participants were enrolled into age subgroups of 18-55, 56-69 and 70-plus years, which contained about 160, 30 and 59 TCR-sequenced participants, respectively. What the authors observed across the whole study: Participants were mostly white British, with more females than males. The authors suggested clonal diversity may have been underestimated. After two AZD1222 doses, both the breadth and the depth of spike-specific TCRs were significantly higher than at day 0 and than in MenACWY recipients. Nearly half of unique spike-specific TCRs reportedly recognized epitopes outside regions mutated in the B.1.351 and B.1.1.7 variants. Only five or six AZD1222 recipients were SARS-CoV-2 seropositive at baseline, limiting conclusions about previously exposed vaccinees. No day 14 peak-response samples were available, so repertoires were characterized only after the peak T cell response. CD4 TCRs associated with the vaccine covered the entire spike protein, and the dominant responses were in regions 160-218 and 743-854. In the small 56-69-year group, the increase in depth fell short of significance, most likely because of low power.

The origin of this receptor is an adult in good health. Sequenced here: peripheral blood, sampled on day 0 of AZD1222 vaccination.

This receptor carries the CDR3 CASRLNSGSATGELFF. The DNA is as follows: TGTGCCAGCAGACTCAATAGCGGGAGTGCCACCGGGGAGCTGTTTTTT. The chain links TRBV7-2 with TRBJ2-2; TRBD2 agrees with 9 junctional bases. Based on the germline V gene, the CDR1 and CDR2 sequences are SGHTA and FQGNSA. Germline trimming: 6 bases from V, 4 bases from J; junction bases outside gene matches: 9. There are 16 amino acids in the CDR3, from cysteine to phenylalanine inclusive. Of all the DNA, just the CDR3 is kept, 48 bases in frame from base 1.